This note documents a single T cell receptor (beta chain) sequence. TCRdb keeps only in-frame clones here, not all; method: immunoSEQ multiplex PCR. The sample holds about 310,000 clones, about 91% seen once. The data derive from a study of blood T cell repertoires in COVID-19. The wider study: Acute-phase and convalescent COVID-19 samples originated in the United States, Italy and Spain.

The CDR3 runs 17 residues. After removal of 4 bases from V and 6 bases from J, the junction contained 14 bases not matched to a gene. Germline V gene sequence: CDR1 SEHNR, CDR2 FQNEAQ (reference sequence). Clinical history reported by participants formed the basis on which cohorts were assigned. The rearrangement links TRBV7-9 to TRBJ2-2, with 7 bases matching TRBD2. The receptor was isolated from a woman in her forties who had recovered from COVID-19. Sequences were obtained from PBMCs or T cells enriched from blood (not recorded which). The DNA of the CDR3 is TGTGCCAGCAGCTCGCACCGGGACTATTCTTTGCCCGGGGAGCTGTTTTTT. Amino acid sequence: CASSSHRDYSLPGELFF.